This TCR beta chain was captured by sequencing in a study of T cell repertoires in cytomegalovirus infection. Each CDR3 protein is one row after TCRdb ran MiXCR on the reads. This sample carries around 260,000 distinct CDR3 sequences, roughly 10% of them seen once, and the ten largest clones take around 15%. Germline V lookup: CDR1 SGHTA, CDR2 FQGNSA. This CDR3 is 12 amino acids long. The V and J ends lost 1 base and 8 bases respectively, with 8 bases between them. Many counts were recorded for this clonotype. This chain connects TRBV7-2 to TRBJ1-2; D remains unclear. Sequenced sample: PBMCs. The sequence derives from a human donor in good health (CMV status not recorded). Some clones in this sample may be carry-over from other donors' samples. CDR3 nucleotides: TGTGCCAGCAGCTTAGAGCTTGGAGGCTACACCTTC. Amino acids: CASSLELGGYTF.